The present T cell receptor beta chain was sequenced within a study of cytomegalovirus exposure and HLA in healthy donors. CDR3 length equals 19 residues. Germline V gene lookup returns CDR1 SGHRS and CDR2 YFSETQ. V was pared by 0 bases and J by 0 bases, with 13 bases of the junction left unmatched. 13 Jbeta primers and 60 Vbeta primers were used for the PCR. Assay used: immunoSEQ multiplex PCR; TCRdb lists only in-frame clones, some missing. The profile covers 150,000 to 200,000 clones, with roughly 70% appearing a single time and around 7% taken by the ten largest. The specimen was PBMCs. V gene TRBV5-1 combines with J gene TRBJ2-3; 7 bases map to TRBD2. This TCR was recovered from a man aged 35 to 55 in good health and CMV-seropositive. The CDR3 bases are TGCGCCAGCAGCTTGGCCGTACTAACGGGACTAACTAGCACAGATACGCAGTATTTT. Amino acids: CASSLAVLTGLTSTDTQYF. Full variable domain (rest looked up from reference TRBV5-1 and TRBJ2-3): KAGVTQTPRYLIKTRGQQVTLSCSPISGHRSVSWYQQTPGQGLQFLFEYFSETQRNKGNFPGRFSGRQFSNSRSEMNVSTLELGDSALYLCASSLAVLTGLTSTDTQYFGPGTRLTVL.